Each of the 32 T cell receptor beta chains below was sequenced from the same sample in a study of blood T cells in healthy people across ages. PCR was performed a second time for about 7 to 11 cycles using a sample-barcoded 5' primer and a J-beta primer mix. TCRdb reprocessed the 5' RACE reads with MiXCR, giving one entry per CDR3 protein. The sample comprises about 780,000 distinct CDR3 sequences, around 45% of which are singletons, and about a sixth rests with the top ten. The source material was blood. The receptors were gathered from an elderly man in good health.

The gene calls are TRBV25-1 and TRBJ2-3; 14 bases are a match to TRBD2. The J segment lost 4 bases and the V segment lost 5 bases, leaving 11 bases of the junction unmatched. Germline assignment: CDR1 MGHDK and CDR2 SYGVNS. The CDR3 is made up of 18 amino acids. CDR3 nucleotide sequence: TGTGCCAGCAGTTCGATCGGGACTAGCGGGAGTTGGTCAGATACGCAGTATTTT. Its translation is CASSSIGTSGSWSDTQYF.

DNA of the CDR3: TGTGCCAGCAGTTACCCCACGGGGCTGGCAATCTACGAGCAGTACTTC. Its translation: CASSYPTGLAIYEQYF. The chain recombines TRBV6-2 or TRBV6-3 with TRBJ2-4, with D perhaps being TRBD1 or TRBD2 (5 bases each). The J call may be in error: the DNA end matches TRBJ2-7 better. Germline CDR1 MNHEY, CDR2 SVGEGT. This CDR3 has 16 amino acids.

This clonotype was seen more than once but under ten times. V gene TRBV6-2 or TRBV6-3 combines with J gene TRBJ2-1; D not certain. Germline V gene data show CDR1 as MNHEY and CDR2 as SVGEGT. The CDR3 has 14 residues. V lost 6 bases, J lost 6 bases, and 15 bases lay in between. The CDR3: CASSGSPVGNEQFF. The CDR3 DNA is TGTGCCAGCAGCGGGTCCCCTGTCGGCAATGAGCAGTTCTTC.

V usage is TRBV6-1 and J usage is TRBJ2-2; 8 bases align to TRBD1. J was trimmed by 5 bases and V by 4 bases; bases with no gene match: 3. CDR1 is MNHNS, CDR2 SASEGT, per germline. The CDR3 consists of 14 residues. The CDR3 DNA is TGTGCCAGCAGTGGTCGGACAGGGACCGGGGAGCTGTTTTTT. Translated, it gives CASSGRTGTGELFF.

This clonotype was seen more than once but under ten times. The chain uses TRBV29-1 and TRBJ1-2; 7 positions agree with TRBD1. This CDR3 spans 14 amino acids. The ends lost 8 bases at V and 2 bases at J; junction bases unmatched: 11. Germline V gives CDR1 SQVTM, CDR2 ANQGSEA. As DNA, the CDR3 is TGCAGCATTGTGGGCCCGACAGGGAACTATGGCTACACCTTC. This codes for CSIVGPTGNYGYTF.

This clonotype was detected only a few times. This rearrangement joins TRBV11-2 to TRBJ2-4; 7 nucleotides line up with TRBD2. V dropped 1 base and J dropped 13; count of bases not matched to a gene: 16. The CDR3 length is 16 residues. Germline CDR1 SGHAT, CDR2 FQNNGV. DNA of the CDR3: TGTGCCAGCAGCTTAGCCTCTAGCGGAGGCTACAATGAGCAGTACTTC. This encodes CASSLASSGGYNEQYF. Full variable domain (remainder filled in from reference TRBV11-2 and TRBJ2-4): EAGVAQSPRYKIIEKRQSVAFWCNPISGHATLYWYQQILGQGPKLLIQFQNNGVVDDSQLPKDRFSAERLKGVDSTLKIQPAKLEDSAVYLCASSLASSGGYNEQYFGAGTRLSVL.

The J gene is TRBJ2-7, the V gene TRBV14, with TRBD1 as a possible D gene (6 bases). Germline V gene data show CDR1 as SGHDN and CDR2 as FVKESK. Trimming cost V 4 bases and J 6 bases, with 13 bases left between them. The CDR3 loop spans 13 amino acids. CDR3 residues: CASSRGTGIEQYF. The CDR3, as DNA: TGTGCCAGCAGCCGGGGAACAGGGATCGAGCAGTACTTC.

The V call is TRBV28, the J call TRBJ1-2, with a possible D match to TRBD1 (5 bases). Per germline, CDR1 MDHEN and CDR2 SYDVKM. V shed 7 bases and J shed 2 bases, with 14 bases lying between them. This CDR3 is 14 amino acids long. The CDR3 DNA is TGTGCCAGCATTCTGTCGGGACGAAACTATGGCTACACCTTC. Protein: CASILSGRNYGYTF.

To note about this clonotype: This may arise from a read error, as a much more abundant clone is one base away. This chain links TRBV7-2 with TRBJ2-1; D is possibly TRBD2 (5 bases). V gave up 4 bases and J gave up 2 bases, with 12 bases separating them. CDR3 length: 15 amino acids. Looked up from germline, CDR1 is SGHTA and CDR2 is FQGNSA. The CDR3 is CASSCRSGAYNEQFF. The CDR3 DNA follows: TGTGCCAGCAGCTGTAGAAGCGGAGCCTACAATGAGCAGTTCTTC.

This chain links TRBV6-5 with TRBJ1-5; D possibly corresponds to TRBD1 (5 bases). The V gene's germline CDR1 is MNHEY and CDR2 SVGAGI. Trimming removed 8 bases from V and 3 bases from J, with 14 bases in between. The CDR3 totals 14 residues. The CDR3 region has the DNA TGTGCCAGCGGTCTGGGAGGACACAATCAGCCCCAGCATTTT. It translates to CASGLGGHNQPQHF.

The V and J genes are TRBV6-5 and TRBJ2-5; 7 bases map to TRBD1. With the DNA end fitting TRBJ2-7 better, the J assignment may be wrong. CDR1 and CDR2 from the germline V gene are MNHEY and SVGAGI. The CDR3 consists of 13 residues. DNA for the CDR3: TGTGCCAGCAGTAACCGAGGGGGCAACGAGCAGTACTTC. This sequence encodes CASSNRGGNEQYF.

This clonotype has more than one count but fewer than ten. This chain links TRBV20-1 with TRBJ2-1; 10 bases line up with TRBD2. CDR3 length equals 13 residues. Looked up from germline, CDR1 is DFQATT and CDR2 is SNEGSKA (reference sequence). The V and J ends lost 5 bases and 5 bases, in that order; junction bases with no gene match: 3. The CDR3 reads CSAPLAGNNEQFF. As DNA, the CDR3 is TGCAGTGCTCCACTAGCGGGAAACAATGAGCAGTTCTTC.

The J gene is TRBJ2-7, the V gene TRBV7-6; TRBD2 matches 9 bases. Germline V gene lookup returns CDR1 SGHVS and CDR2 FNYEAQ. Trimming cost V 5 bases and J 2 bases; bases outside gene matches: 7. The CDR3 loop spans 15 amino acids. The CDR3 sequence: CASSPSSSGTYEQYF. DNA of the CDR3: TGTGCCAGCAGCCCGTCTTCTAGCGGGACCTACGAGCAGTACTTC. The full variable domain, in which reference TRBV7-6 and TRBJ2-7 provide the parts outside the CDR3, is GAGVSQSPRYKVTKRGQDVALRCDPISGHVSLYWYRQALGQGPEFLTYFNYEAQQDKSGLPNDRFSAERPEGSISTLTIQRTEQRDSAMYRCASSPSSSGTYEQYFGPGTRLTVT.

The chain has TRBV28 and TRBJ2-6; possible D gene TRBD1, 5 bases. The CDR3 runs 17 residues. Per germline, CDR1 MDHEN and CDR2 SYDVKM. Trimming stripped 4 bases from V and 0 bases from J, with 13 bases between. CDR3: CASSSSPGPSGANVLTF. In nucleotides, the CDR3 is TGTGCCAGCAGTTCAAGTCCAGGGCCCTCTGGGGCCAACGTCCTGACTTTC.

The J gene is TRBJ2-2, the V gene TRBV7-2; 11 nucleotides line up with TRBD2. CDR1 is SGHTA, CDR2 FQGNSA, per germline. This CDR3 contains 18 residues. V dropped 1 base and J dropped 1; count of bases not matched to a gene: 5. Here the CDR3 reads CASSLEGTSGKNTGELFF. CDR3 nucleotide sequence: TGTGCCAGCAGCTTAGAAGGGACTAGCGGAAAGAACACCGGGGAGCTGTTTTTT. The complete variable domain, with remaining parts taken from reference TRBV7-2 and TRBJ2-2, reads GAGVSQSPSNKVTEKGKDVELRCDPISGHTALYWYRQSLGQGLEFLIYFQGNSAPDKSGLPSDRFSAERTGGSVSTLTIQRTQQEDSAVYLCASSLEGTSGKNTGELFFGEGSRLTVL.

The gene calls are TRBV11-2 and TRBJ2-1, with TRBD2 matching over 8 bases. This CDR3 region has 16 residues. V dropped 1 base and J dropped 5; count of bases not matched to a gene: 7. CDR1 SGHAT and CDR2 FQNNGV come from the germline V gene. DNA for the CDR3: TGTGCCAGCAGCTTAGTTGGGACTAGGCCTAACAATGAGCAGTTCTTC. Translating gives CASSLVGTRPNNEQFF.

The V call is TRBV29-1, the J call TRBJ2-3; a weak D match, TRBD2 (6 bases). The CDR3 contains 12 residues. Trimming cost V 7 bases and J 8 bases, with 16 bases left between them. Germline values: CDR1 SQVTM, CDR2 ANQGSEA. The CDR3 region is CSAGREGATQYF. CDR3 sequence (DNA): TGCAGCGCTGGGCGGGAAGGAGCTACGCAGTATTTT.

This clonotype was seen more than once but under ten times. This may stem from a read error, because a much larger clone lies one nucleotide away. The rearrangement links TRBV6-5 to TRBJ2-3; D unclear. The CDR3 covers 14 residues. Germline V CDR1 and CDR2: MNHEY, SVGAGI. Trimming removed 5 bases from V and 0 bases from J, with 9 bases in between. For the CDR3, the DNA is TGTGCCAGCAGTGACGTTATCAGCACAGATACGCAGTATTTT. It is translated as CASSDVISTDTQYF.

This clonotype was counted a single time. The genes are TRBV12-3 or TRBV12-4 and TRBJ1-1, with 7 bases fitting TRBD1. Trimming took 7 bases from V and 1 from J; bases not matched to a gene: 6. CDR3 length: 14 residues. The CDR3 loop reads CASTPGQSNTEAFF. CDR3 nucleotides: TGTGCCAGCACCCCGGGACAGTCGAACACTGAAGCTTTCTTT.

This CDR3 reads CASSLIGLGRGGGETQYF. DNA of the CDR3: TGTGCCAGCAGTTTAATCGGTCTCGGTAGGGGCGGGGGGGAGACCCAGTACTTC. This chain joins TRBV27 and TRBJ2-5; 8 nucleotides agree with TRBD2. The CDR3 covers 18 residues. Trimming at V came to 2 bases and at J to 5 bases, leaving 16 bases not matched to a gene. Germline V gene lookup returns CDR1 MNHEY and CDR2 SMNVEV (reference sequence).

This clonotype was seen a few times. The chain joins TRBV30 to TRBJ2-5; TRBD2 matches 9 bases. The CDR3 is 13 amino acids. Germline CDR1 is GTSNPN and CDR2 is SVGIG (reference sequence). Trimming took 2 bases from V and 3 from J; bases not matched to a gene: 1. The CDR3: CAWSRLAEETQYF. The CDR3 DNA is TGTGCCTGGAGTCGACTAGCGGAAGAGACCCAGTACTTC.

This clonotype has a count of ten or more. The chain uses TRBV7-2 and TRBJ2-7; either TRBD1 or TRBD2 may fit D (5 bases each). CDR1 SGHTA and CDR2 FQGNSA come from the germline V gene. V was clipped by 5 bases and J by 0 bases, with 8 bases between them. CDR3 length equals 13 residues. The CDR3 DNA follows: TGTGCCAGCAGCCGGGACGGCTCCTACGAGCAGTACTTC. Its protein product is CASSRDGSYEQYF. The full variable domain, completed using reference TRBV7-2 and TRBJ2-7, is GAGVSQSPSNKVTEKGKDVELRCDPISGHTALYWYRQSLGQGLEFLIYFQGNSAPDKSGLPSDRFSAERTGGSVSTLTIQRTQQEDSAVYLCASSRDGSYEQYFGPGTRLTVT.

The rearrangement links TRBV7-9 to TRBJ2-3; TRBD2 aligns across 8 bases. Looked up from germline, CDR1 is SEHNR and CDR2 is FQNEAQ (reference sequence). The CDR3 is 14 residues long. Trimming took 7 bases from V and 0 from J; bases not matched to a gene: 3. The CDR3 protein is CASTPSGSTDTQYF. The CDR3, as DNA: TGTGCCAGCACCCCTAGCGGGAGCACAGATACGCAGTATTTT.

This chain joins TRBV7-6 and TRBJ2-3; D unclear. V lost 5 bases and J 5 bases, leaving 14 bases between the germline ends. This CDR3 contains 14 residues. CDR1 SGHVS and CDR2 FNYEAQ come from the germline V gene. In DNA form, the CDR3 reads TGTGCCAGCAGCCAGGTGATGACGGGAGATACGCAGTATTTT. This codes for CASSQVMTGDTQYF.

This chain links TRBV24-1 with TRBJ2-5; maybe TRBD1 (6 bases). The CDR3 sequence is 15 residues long. Germline V lookup: CDR1 KGHDR, CDR2 SFDVKD. The germline V and J ends were trimmed by 7 bases and 1 base, with 15 bases remaining between them. The CDR3 DNA is TGTGCCACCAGCCAGACGGAGACAGGCCAAGAGACCCAGTACTTC. It specifies CATSQTETGQETQYF.

This clonotype has only a few counts. This chain uses TRBV7-3 with TRBJ2-1; TRBD2 matches at 15 bases. The length of the CDR3 is 16 residues. The germline CDR1 and CDR2 sequences are SGHTA and FQGTGA. V lost 5 bases to trimming and J lost 9 bases; unmatched junction nucleotides: 8. CDR3 coding DNA: TGTGCCAGCAGCCTGAACCCGGGACTAGCGGGAGGTGAGCAGTTCTTC. As protein: CASSLNPGLAGGEQFF.

This clonotype has a handful of counts. V usage is TRBV6-2 or TRBV6-3 and J usage is TRBJ1-5, with unresolved D. V dropped 8 bases and J dropped 0 bases, with 11 bases sitting between them. The CDR3 runs to 14 residues. Per the germline V gene, CDR1 is MNHEY and CDR2 is SVGEGT. This CDR3 reads CASVGDNSNQPQHF. CDR3 nucleotides: TGTGCCAGCGTTGGGGATAATAGCAATCAGCCCCAGCATTTT.

The V call is TRBV20-1, the J call TRBJ2-3, with D possibly matching TRBD2 (6 bases). The CDR3 spans 15 residues. Trimming removed 1 base at V and 5 bases at J, with 16 bases between. The germline V gene encodes CDR1 DFQATT and CDR2 SNEGSKA (reference sequence). CDR3 sequence reads: CSARGPTSQGDTQYF. CDR3 DNA sequence: TGCAGTGCTAGAGGTCCGACTAGTCAAGGAGATACGCAGTATTTT.

This clonotype turned up a few times. The chain joins TRBV20-1 to TRBJ2-3; 10 bases line up with TRBD2. J was trimmed by 6 bases and V by 7 bases; bases with no gene match: 16. The germline CDR1 and CDR2 sequences are DFQATT and SNEGSKA (reference sequence). The CDR3 runs 16 residues. CDR3 residues: CSVAPTLAGDEDTQYF. CDR3 coding DNA: TGCAGTGTCGCACCTACTCTAGCGGGGGATGAGGATACGCAGTATTTT.

This sequence joins TRBV7-2 and TRBJ2-2; 16 positions match TRBD2. V gave up 4 bases and J gave up 7 bases; unmatched junction bases: 9. Germline loops: CDR1 SGHTA, CDR2 FQGNSA. The CDR3 length is 18 residues. The CDR3 DNA sequence: TGTGCCAGCAGCTGGGGGACTAGCGGGAGGGCCAACGGCGGGGAGCTGTTTTTT. Translation: CASSWGTSGRANGGELFF.

The sample holds many counts of this clonotype. This could be a read error, since a much larger clone is one nucleotide away. V gene TRBV14 combines with J gene TRBJ2-1; the D gene could be TRBD1 or TRBD2 (6 bases each). Gene TRBJ2-7 matches the end of the DNA better, so the J call may be wrong. The V gene's germline CDR1 is SGHDN and CDR2 FVKESK. This CDR3 comprises 15 residues. In DNA form, the CDR3 reads TGTGCCAGCAGCCCGAGGGGGGCTTTCTACAATGAGCAGTACTTC. Amino acid sequence: CASSPRGAFYNEQYF.

The rearrangement uses TRBV20-1 and TRBJ2-5, with 10 positions matching TRBD2. This CDR3 is built from 15 residues. J was trimmed by 11 bases and V by 7 bases; bases with no gene match: 19. Looked up from germline, CDR1 is DFQATT and CDR2 is SNEGSKA (reference sequence). The CDR3 loop is CSVPPVLAGENEQYF. As DNA, the CDR3 is TGCAGTGTCCCCCCGGTGCTAGCGGGAGAGAATGAGCAGTACTTC.